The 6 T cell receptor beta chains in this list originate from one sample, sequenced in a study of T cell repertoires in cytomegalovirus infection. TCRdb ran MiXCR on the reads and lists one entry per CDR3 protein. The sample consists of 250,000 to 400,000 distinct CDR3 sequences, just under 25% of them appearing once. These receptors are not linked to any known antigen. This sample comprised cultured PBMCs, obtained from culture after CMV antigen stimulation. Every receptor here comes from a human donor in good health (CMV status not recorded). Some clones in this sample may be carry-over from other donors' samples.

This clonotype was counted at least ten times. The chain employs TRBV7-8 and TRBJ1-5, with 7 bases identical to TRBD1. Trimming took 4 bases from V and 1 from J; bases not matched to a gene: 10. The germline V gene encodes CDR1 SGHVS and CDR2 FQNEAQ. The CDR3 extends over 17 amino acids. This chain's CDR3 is CASSSRDSGESNQPQHF. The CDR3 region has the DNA TGTGCCAGCAGCTCCCGGGACAGTGGAGAGAGCAATCAGCCCCAGCATTTT.

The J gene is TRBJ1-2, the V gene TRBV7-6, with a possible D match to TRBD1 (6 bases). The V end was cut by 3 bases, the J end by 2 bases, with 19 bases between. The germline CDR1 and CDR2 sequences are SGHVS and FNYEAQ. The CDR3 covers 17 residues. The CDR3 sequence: CASSFFTNRADNYGYTF. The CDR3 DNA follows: TGTGCCAGCAGCTTTTTTACTAACAGGGCTGACAACTATGGCTACACCTTC.

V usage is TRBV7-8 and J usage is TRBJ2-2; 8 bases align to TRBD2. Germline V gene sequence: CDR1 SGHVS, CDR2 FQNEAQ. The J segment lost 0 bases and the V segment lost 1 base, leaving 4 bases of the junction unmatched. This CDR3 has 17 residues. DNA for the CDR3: TGTGCCAGCAGCTTAGATGGCGGGAGGCCGAACACCGGGGAGCTGTTTTTT. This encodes CASSLDGGRPNTGELFF.

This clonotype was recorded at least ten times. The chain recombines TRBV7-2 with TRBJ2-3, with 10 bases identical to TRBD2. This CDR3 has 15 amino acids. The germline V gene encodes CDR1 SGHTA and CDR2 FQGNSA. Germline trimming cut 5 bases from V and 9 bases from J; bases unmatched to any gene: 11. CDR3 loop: CASSAGVGAGGTQYF. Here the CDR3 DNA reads TGTGCCAGCAGCGCGGGAGTAGGAGCGGGAGGGACGCAGTATTTT.

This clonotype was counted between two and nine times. CDR3 nucleotides: TGTGCCATCAGTGAGAGTGGGAGTGGCTACACCTTC. Residues: CAISESGSGYTF. The chain recombines TRBV10-3 with TRBJ1-2; D remains unclear. V gave up 2 bases and J gave up 7 bases, with 8 bases separating them. CDR1 ENHRY and CDR2 SYGVKD come from the germline V gene. The CDR3 covers 12 residues.

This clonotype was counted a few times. In DNA form, the CDR3 reads TGTGCCAGCAGCGGACCCGGGACCCCGGAGGGAGAAGCTTTCTTT. Translated, it gives CASSGPGTPEGEAFF. This sequence joins TRBV7-8 and TRBJ1-1, with D possibly being TRBD1 (5 bases). Germline V gene lookup returns CDR1 SGHVS and CDR2 FQNEAQ. The CDR3 is 15 residues long. V shed 5 bases and J shed 8 bases, with 21 bases lying between them.